This T cell receptor beta chain was identified during a study of T cell clonotyping in hematopoietic cell transplantation. Measured with immunoSEQ multiplex PCR; TCRdb has only the in-frame clones, and not every one. The table shows about 8,400 clones, with 70% to 90% occurring only once. This specimen was peripheral blood mononuclear cells, taken at the time of graft-versus-host disease after allogeneic stem cell transplant. This receptor was taken from a male patient in his sixties or seventies who had an allogeneic stem cell transplant from a related donor, so the T cells may come from the graft donor. Some clones in this sample may be carry-over from other donors' samples.

CDR3 amino acids: CASSVADRPEQYF. CDR3 DNA: TGTGCCAGCAGCGTAGCAGATCGTCCCGAGCAGTACTTC. The genes are TRBV9 and TRBJ2-7; unclear D gene. Trimming took 0 bases from V and 6 from J, leaving 10 bases between them. The CDR3 consists of 13 residues. CDR1 and CDR2 (germline): SGDLS, YYNGEE.